This T cell receptor (beta chain) was recovered during a study of blood T cell repertoires in COVID-19. Study-wide context: Sample material is recorded as cDNA or gDNA derived from T cells, B-cell-depleted T cells, or PBMCs.

The CDR3 totals 14 residues. The germline V gene encodes CDR1 SGDLS and CDR2 YYNGEE. Deletions cut 0 bases from V and 7 bases from J, with 8 bases between. Original processing methods: The authors estimated nucleated cell counts from reference gene primer amplification. TCRdb's copy holds only in-frame clones and misses some; the assay was immunoSEQ multiplex PCR. D and trimming were read from the DNA, whereas the V and J calls and clone size are those reported in that table. The sample lists 150,000 to 200,000 clones; 86% were seen once. Followed over time, Seattle patients had been enrolled while infection was active.

The TCR comes from a woman aged 55-75 years with COVID-19, enrolled during active disease. The chain joins TRBV9 to TRBJ1-6, with unresolved D. Sequenced input: peripheral blood. The CDR3 DNA follows: TGTGCCAGCAGCGTAGGGGCAACCAATTCACCCCTCCACTTT. Encoded protein: CASSVGATNSPLHF.